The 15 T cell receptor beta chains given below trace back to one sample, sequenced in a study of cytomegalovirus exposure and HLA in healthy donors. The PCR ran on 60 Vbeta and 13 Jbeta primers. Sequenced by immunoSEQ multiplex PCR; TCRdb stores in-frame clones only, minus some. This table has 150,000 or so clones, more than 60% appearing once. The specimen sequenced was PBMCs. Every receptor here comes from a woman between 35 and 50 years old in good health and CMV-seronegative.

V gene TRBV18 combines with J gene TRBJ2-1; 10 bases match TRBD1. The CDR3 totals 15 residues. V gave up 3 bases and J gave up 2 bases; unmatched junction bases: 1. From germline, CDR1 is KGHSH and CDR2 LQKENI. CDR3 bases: TGTGCCAGCTCACCCGGGACAGGGGCCTACAATGAGCAGTTCTTC. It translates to CASSPGTGAYNEQFF.

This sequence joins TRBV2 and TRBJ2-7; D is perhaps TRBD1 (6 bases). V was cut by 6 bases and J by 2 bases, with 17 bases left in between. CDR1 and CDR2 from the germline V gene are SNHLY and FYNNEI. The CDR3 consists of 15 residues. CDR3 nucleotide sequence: TGTGCCAGCAGGAGAAGACAGGAGCCTCCCTACGAGCAGTACTTC. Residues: CASRRRQEPPYEQYF.

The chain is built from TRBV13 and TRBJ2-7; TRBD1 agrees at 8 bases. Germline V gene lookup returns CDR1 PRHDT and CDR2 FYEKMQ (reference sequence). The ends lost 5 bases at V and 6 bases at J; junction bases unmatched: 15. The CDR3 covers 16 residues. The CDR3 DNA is TGTGCCAGCAGCAGAAGGACAGGGAGGAGCCTAGGCGAGCAGTACTTC. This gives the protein CASSRRTGRSLGEQYF.

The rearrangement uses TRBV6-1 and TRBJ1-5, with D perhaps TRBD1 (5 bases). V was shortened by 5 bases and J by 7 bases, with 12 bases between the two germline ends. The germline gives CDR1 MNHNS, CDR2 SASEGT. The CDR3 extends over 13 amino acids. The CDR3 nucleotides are TGTGCCAGCAGTCCCAGGGCAGGGCAGCCCCAGCATTTT. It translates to CASSPRAGQPQHF.

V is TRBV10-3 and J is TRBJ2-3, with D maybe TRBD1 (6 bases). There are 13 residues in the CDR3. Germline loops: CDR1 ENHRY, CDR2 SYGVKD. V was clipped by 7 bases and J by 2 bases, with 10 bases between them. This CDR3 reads CAINQGSTDTQYF. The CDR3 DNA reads TGTGCCATCAATCAGGGGTCCACAGATACGCAGTATTTT.

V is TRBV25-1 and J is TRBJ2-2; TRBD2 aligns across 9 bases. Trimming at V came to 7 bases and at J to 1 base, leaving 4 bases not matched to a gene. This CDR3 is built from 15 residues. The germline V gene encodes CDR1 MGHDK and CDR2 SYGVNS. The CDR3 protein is CASTRGGRNTGELFF. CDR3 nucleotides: TGTGCCAGCACGCGGGGGGGGCGGAACACCGGGGAGCTGTTTTTT.

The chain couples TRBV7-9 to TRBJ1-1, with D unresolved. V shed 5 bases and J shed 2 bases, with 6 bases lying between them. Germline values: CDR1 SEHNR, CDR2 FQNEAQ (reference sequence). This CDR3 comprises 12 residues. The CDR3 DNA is TGTGCCAGCAGCCCCCTTAACACTGAAGCTTTCTTT. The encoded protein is CASSPLNTEAFF.

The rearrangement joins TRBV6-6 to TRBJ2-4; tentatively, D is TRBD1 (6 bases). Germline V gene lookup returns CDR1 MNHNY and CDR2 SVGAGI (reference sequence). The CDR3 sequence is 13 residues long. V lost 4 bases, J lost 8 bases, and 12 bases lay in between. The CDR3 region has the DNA TGTGCCAGCAGTTTCGCAGGGGCGGACATTCAGTACTTC. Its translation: CASSFAGADIQYF.

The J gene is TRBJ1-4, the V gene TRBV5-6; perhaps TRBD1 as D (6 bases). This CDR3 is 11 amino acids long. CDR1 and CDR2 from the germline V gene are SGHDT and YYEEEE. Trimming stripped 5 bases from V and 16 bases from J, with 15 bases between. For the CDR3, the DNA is TGTGCCAGCAGTTGGGGGCCTGATAGGTTTTTT. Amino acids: CASSWGPDRFF.

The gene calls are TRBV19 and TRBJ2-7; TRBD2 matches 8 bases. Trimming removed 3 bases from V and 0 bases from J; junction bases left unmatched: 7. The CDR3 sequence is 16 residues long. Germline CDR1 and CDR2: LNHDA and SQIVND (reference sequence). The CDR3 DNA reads TGTGCCAGTAGTATGGGAACTAGCGGTTTCTCCTACGAGCAGTACTTC. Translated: CASSMGTSGFSYEQYF.

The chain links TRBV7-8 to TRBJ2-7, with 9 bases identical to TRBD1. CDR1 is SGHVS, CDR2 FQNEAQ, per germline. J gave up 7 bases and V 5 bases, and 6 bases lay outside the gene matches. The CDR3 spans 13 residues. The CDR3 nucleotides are TGTGCCAGCAGCATCGGACAGGGGTGGGAGCAGTACTTC. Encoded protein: CASSIGQGWEQYF.

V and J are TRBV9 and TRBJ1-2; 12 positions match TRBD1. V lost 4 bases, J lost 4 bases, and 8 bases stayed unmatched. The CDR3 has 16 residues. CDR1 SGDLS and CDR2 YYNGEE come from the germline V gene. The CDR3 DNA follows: TGTGCCAGCAGCCCCAGCCGGGACAGGGGGCTCTATGGCTACACCTTC. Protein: CASSPSRDRGLYGYTF.

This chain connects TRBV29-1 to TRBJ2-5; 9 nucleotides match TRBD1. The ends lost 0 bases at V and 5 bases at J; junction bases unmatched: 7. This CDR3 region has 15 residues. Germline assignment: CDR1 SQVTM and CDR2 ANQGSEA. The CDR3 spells CSVEERGTGSETQYF. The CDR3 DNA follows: TGCAGCGTTGAAGAGAGGGGGACAGGGAGCGAGACCCAGTACTTC.

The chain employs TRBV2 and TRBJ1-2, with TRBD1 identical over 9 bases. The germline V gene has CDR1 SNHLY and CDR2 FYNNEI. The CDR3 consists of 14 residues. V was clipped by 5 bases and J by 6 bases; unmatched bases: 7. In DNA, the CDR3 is TGTGCCAGCAGTACAGGGGGCGACTTTCATGGCTACACCTTC. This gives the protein CASSTGGDFHGYTF.

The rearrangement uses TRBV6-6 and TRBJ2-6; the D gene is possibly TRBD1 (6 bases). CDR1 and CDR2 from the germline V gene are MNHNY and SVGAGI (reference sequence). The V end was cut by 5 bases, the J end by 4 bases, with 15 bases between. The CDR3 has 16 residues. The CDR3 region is CASSRQSGAGANVLTF. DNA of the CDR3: TGTGCCAGCAGTCGACAGTCAGGGGCCGGGGCCAACGTCCTGACTTTC.